The clone carrying this T cell receptor beta chain was seen at least ten times. The record originates from a study of T-cell memory formation after mild COVID-19. Each CDR3 protein gets one entry after TCRdb re-called the 5' RACE reads with MiXCR. The sample lists 100,000 to 150,000 distinct CDR3 sequences, about 6.5% seen once, with 2% to 2.5% in the top ten. Per germline, CDR1 SGHVS and CDR2 FQNEAQ. V gave up 2 bases and J gave up 7 bases, with 9 bases separating them. The CDR3 sequence is 13 residues long. Input material: PBMCs or a T cell subset sorted from them (not recorded which). This sequence was found in an adult woman who had mild COVID-19 (a few samples of this study predate the infection). Cell type and time point are not known. V is TRBV7-8 and J is TRBJ2-1; D not resolved. In nucleotides, the CDR3 is TGTGCCAGCAGCTTACAGGTCGGGAATGAGCAGTTCTTC. Translating it yields CASSLQVGNEQFF.